The clone carrying this T cell receptor beta chain was detected a few times. What it binds is unknown. The germline V gene encodes CDR1 DFQATT and CDR2 SNEGSKA (reference sequence). V was shortened by 1 base and J by 0 bases, with 4 bases between the two germline ends. The CDR3 covers 14 residues. These data are taken from a study of CD8 T cells in ankylosing spondylitis. Whole-study findings and limits: In synovial fluid and blood from reactive arthritis, some motif variants were previously reported. About 8 highly homologous variants made up a TCR beta motif, and this motif appeared characteristic of ankylosing spondylitis blood. Clones linked to disease were reported to show significant enrichment in matched ankylosing spondylitis synovial fluid.

Quantitative 5'-RACE with molecular barcodes produced the TCR beta libraries. TCRdb fed the 5' RACE reads into MiXCR, producing one record per CDR3 protein. Of about 330,000 distinct CDR3 sequences listed, around 8% are singletons. V usage is TRBV20-1 and J usage is TRBJ2-6; the D is unclear. The sequenced sample consisted of blood, either unsorted or a sorted T cell fraction (not recorded which). This clonotype originated in a male donor with ankylosing spondylitis. DNA of the CDR3: TGCAGTGCTAGAGTTTACTCTGGGGCCAACGTCCTGACTTTC. This translates into CSARVYSGANVLTF.